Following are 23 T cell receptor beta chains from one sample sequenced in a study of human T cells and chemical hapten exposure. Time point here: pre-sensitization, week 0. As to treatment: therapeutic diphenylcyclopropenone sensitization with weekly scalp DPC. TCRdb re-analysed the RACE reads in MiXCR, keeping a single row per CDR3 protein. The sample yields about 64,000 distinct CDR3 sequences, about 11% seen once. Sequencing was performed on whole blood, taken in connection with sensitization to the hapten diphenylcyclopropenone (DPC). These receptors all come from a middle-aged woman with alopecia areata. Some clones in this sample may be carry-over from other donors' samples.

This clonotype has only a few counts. The CDR3 DNA reads TGCAGTGCTAGGCCAAAGACAGGGAACCTTGGGGGGGGCTACAATGAGCAGTTCTTC. This codes for CSARPKTGNLGGGYNEQFF. This sequence joins TRBV20-1 and TRBJ2-1; tentatively, D is TRBD1 or TRBD2 (7 bases each). The CDR3 contains 19 residues. Germline CDR1 is DFQATT and CDR2 is SNEGSKA (reference sequence). The V gene lost 3 bases and the J gene lost 3 bases, with 27 bases spanning the gap.

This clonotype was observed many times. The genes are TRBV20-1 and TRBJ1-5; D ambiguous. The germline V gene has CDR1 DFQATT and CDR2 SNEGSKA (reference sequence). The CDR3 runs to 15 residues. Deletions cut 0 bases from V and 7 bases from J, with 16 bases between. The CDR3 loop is CSARDQSRGGQPQHF. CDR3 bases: TGCAGTGCTAGAGATCAAAGTCGGGGAGGGCAGCCCCAGCATTTT.

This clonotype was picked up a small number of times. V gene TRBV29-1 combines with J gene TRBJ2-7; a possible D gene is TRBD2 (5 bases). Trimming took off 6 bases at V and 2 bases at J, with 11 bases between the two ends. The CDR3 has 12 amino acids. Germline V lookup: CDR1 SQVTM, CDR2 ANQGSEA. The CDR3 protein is CSVGADTYEQYF. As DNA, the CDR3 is TGCAGCGTGGGAGCAGACACCTACGAGCAGTACTTC.

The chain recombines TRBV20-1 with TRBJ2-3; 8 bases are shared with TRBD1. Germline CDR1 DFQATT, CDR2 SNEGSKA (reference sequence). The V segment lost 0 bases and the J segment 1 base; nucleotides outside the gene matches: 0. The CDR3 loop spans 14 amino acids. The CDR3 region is CSAREGQGTDTQYF. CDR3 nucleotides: TGCAGTGCTAGAGAGGGACAGGGCACAGATACGCAGTATTTT.

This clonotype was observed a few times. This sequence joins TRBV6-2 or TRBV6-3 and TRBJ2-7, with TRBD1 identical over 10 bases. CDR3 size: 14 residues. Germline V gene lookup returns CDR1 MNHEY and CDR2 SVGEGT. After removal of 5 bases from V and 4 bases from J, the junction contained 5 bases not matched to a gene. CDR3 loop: CASSKRTGGYEQYF. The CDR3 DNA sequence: TGTGCCAGCAGTAAGAGGACAGGGGGATACGAGCAGTACTTC.

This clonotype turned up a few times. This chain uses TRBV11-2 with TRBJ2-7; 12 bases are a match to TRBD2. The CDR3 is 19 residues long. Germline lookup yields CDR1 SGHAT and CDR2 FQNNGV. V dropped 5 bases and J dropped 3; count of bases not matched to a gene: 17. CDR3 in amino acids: CASSRLGAGLAGRSYEQYF. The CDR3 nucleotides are TGTGCCAGCAGCCGGCTTGGCGCGGGACTAGCGGGTAGAAGCTACGAGCAGTACTTC.

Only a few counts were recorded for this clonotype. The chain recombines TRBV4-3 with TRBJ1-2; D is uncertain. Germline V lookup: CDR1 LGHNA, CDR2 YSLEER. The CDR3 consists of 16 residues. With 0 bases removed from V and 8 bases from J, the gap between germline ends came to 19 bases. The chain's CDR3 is CASSQDSGMVTFGYTF. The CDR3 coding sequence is TGCGCCAGCAGCCAAGATTCGGGGATGGTAACTTTCGGCTACACCTTC.

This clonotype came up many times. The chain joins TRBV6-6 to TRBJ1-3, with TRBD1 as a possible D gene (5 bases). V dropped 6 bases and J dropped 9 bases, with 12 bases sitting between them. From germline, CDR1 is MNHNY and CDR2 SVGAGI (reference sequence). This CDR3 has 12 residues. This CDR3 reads CASSPTQGTIYF. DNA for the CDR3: TGTGCCAGCAGCCCTACCCAGGGCACCATATATTTT.

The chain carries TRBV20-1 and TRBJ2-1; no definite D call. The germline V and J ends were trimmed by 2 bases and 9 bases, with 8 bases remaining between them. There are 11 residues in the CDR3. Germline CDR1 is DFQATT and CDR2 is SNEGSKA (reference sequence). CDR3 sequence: CSARPRSEQFF. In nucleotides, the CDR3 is TGCAGTGCTAGACCTCGTTCTGAGCAGTTCTTC.

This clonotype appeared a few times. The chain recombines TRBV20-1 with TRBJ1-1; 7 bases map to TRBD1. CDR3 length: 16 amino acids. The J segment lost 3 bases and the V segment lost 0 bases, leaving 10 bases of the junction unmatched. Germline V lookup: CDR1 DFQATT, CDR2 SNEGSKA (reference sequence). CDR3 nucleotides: TGCAGTGCTAGAGATAGCTCGGCAGGGGGATACACTGAAGCTTTCTTT. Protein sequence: CSARDSSAGGYTEAFF.

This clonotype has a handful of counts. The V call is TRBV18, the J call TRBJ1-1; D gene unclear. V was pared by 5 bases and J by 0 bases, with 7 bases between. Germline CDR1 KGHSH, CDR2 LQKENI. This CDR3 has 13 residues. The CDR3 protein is CASSGTVNTEAFF. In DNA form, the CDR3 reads TGTGCCAGCTCAGGAACAGTGAACACTGAAGCTTTCTTT.

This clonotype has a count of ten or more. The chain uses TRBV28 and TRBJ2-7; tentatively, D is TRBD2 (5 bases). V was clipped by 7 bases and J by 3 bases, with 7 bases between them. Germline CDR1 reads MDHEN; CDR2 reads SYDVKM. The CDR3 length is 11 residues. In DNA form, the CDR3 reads TGTGCCAGCAATGGAGGCTACGAGCAGTACTTC. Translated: CASNGGYEQYF.

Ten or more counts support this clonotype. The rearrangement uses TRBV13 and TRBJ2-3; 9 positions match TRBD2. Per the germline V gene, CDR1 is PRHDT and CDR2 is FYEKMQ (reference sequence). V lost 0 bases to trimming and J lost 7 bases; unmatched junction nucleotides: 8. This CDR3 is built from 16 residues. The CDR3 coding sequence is TGTGCCAGCAGCTTAGGCGCTCCTAGCGGGGAAAATACGCAGTATTTT. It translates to CASSLGAPSGENTQYF. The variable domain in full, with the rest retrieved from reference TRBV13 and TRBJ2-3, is AAGVIQSPRHLIKEKRETATLKCYPIPRHDTVYWYQQGPGQDPQFLISFYEKMQSDKGSIPDRFSAQQFSDYHSELNMSSLELGDSALYFCASSLGAPSGENTQYFGPGTRLTVL.

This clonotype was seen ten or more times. CDR3 nucleotides: TGTGCCAGCAGCCCCCGTCGGGATGGCAGAAATCAGCCCCAGCATTTT. It encodes CASSPRRDGRNQPQHF. V is TRBV27 and J is TRBJ1-5, with D unresolved. Germline CDR1 and CDR2: MNHEY and SMNVEV (reference sequence). The CDR3 totals 16 residues. The germline V and J ends were trimmed by 6 bases and 4 bases, with 19 bases remaining between them.

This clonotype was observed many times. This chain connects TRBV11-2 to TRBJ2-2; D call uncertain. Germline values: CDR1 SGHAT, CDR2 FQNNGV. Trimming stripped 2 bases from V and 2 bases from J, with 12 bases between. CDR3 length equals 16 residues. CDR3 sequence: CASSLIGRINTGELFF. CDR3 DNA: TGTGCCAGCAGCTTAATTGGGCGGATTAACACCGGGGAGCTGTTTTTT. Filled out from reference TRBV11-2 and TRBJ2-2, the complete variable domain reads EAGVAQSPRYKIIEKRQSVAFWCNPISGHATLYWYQQILGQGPKLLIQFQNNGVVDDSQLPKDRFSAERLKGVDSTLKIQPAKLEDSAVYLCASSLIGRINTGELFFGEGSRLTVL.

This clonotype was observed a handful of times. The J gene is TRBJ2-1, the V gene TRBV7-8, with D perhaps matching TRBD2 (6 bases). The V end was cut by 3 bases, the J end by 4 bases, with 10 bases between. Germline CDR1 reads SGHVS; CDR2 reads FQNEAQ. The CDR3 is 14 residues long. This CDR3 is CASSLGRDYNEQFF. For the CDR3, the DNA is TGTGCCAGCAGCTTGGGGCGGGATTACAATGAGCAGTTCTTC.

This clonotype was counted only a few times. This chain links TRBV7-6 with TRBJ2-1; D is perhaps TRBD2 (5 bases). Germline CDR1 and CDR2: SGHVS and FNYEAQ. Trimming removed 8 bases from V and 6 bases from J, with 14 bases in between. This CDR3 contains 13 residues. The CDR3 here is CASQEGGPNEQFF. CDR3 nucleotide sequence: TGTGCCAGCCAAGAAGGAGGCCCCAATGAGCAGTTCTTC.

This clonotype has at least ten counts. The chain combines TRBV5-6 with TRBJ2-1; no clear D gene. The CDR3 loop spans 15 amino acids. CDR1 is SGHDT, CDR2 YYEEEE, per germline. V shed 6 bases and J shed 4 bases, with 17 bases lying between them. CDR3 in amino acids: CASTFRSGVYNEQFF. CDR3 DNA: TGTGCCAGCACCTTTAGGTCTGGGGTGTACAATGAGCAGTTCTTC.

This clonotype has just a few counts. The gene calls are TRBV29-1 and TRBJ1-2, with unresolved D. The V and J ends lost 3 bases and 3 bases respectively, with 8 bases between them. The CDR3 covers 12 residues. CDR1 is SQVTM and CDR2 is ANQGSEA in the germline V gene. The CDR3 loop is CSVDPGDYGYTF. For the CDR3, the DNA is TGCAGCGTTGACCCCGGAGACTATGGCTACACCTTC.

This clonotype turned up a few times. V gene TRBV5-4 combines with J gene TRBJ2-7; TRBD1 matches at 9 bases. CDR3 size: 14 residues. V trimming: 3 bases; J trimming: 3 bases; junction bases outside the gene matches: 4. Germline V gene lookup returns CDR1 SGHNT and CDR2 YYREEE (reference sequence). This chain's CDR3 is CASSSGQGLYEQYF. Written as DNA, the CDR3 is TGTGCCAGCAGCTCGGGACAGGGTCTCTACGAGCAGTACTTC.

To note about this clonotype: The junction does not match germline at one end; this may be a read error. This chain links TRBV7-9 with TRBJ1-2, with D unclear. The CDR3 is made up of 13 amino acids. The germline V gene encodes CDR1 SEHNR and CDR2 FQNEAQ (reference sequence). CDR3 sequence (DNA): TGTGCCTGCAGCTCCGAGGTGGCCTATGGCTACACCTTC. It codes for CACSSEVAYGYTF.

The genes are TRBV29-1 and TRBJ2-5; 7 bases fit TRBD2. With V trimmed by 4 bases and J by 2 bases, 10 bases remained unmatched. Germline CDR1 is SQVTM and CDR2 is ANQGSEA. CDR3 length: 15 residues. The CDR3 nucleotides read TGCAGCGTTGTGGGTCTAGCGGCGTCACAAGAGACCCAGTACTTC. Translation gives CSVVGLAASQETQYF.

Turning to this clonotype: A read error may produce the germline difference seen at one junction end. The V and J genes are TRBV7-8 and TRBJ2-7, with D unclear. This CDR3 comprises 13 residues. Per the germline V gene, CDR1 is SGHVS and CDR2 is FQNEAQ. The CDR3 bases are TGTGCCAGCAGCCTCACAGAATTCTACGAGCAGCACTTC. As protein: CASSLTEFYEQHF.